Presented here are 28 T cell receptor beta chains from one specimen sequenced in a study of T cell repertoires in aging, cancer and after chemotherapy. A mixed TRB-A/B primer pool amplified rearranged TRB by multiplex touch-down PCR. One entry per CDR3 protein results from TCRdb running MiXCR on the multiplex PCR reads. The sample gives some 3,100 distinct CDR3 sequences, 35% of which show up once; about 9.6% is in the top ten. Peripheral blood genomic DNA, not sorted cells or RNA, was the template. Sequenced material: blood. The receptors stem from a human donor with a solid tumor.

This clonotype was seen only a few times. The chain links TRBV20-1 to TRBJ2-2, with 8 bases aligning to TRBD2. CDR3 length: 17 amino acids. Germline V gene sequence: CDR1 DFQATT, CDR2 SNEGSKA (reference sequence). Trimming removed 3 bases from V and 6 bases from J; junction bases left unmatched: 15. This chain's CDR3 is CSASGSAGGRRAGELFF. CDR3 sequence (DNA): TGCAGTGCTAGTGGTAGTGCGGGGGGCCGGCGGGCCGGGGAGCTGTTTTTT.

The chain employs TRBV29-1 and TRBJ2-3; no clear D gene. CDR3 length: 12 amino acids. V lost 3 bases and J 5 bases, leaving 9 bases between the germline ends. Germline V gene lookup returns CDR1 SQVTM and CDR2 ANQGSEA. In DNA form, the CDR3 reads TGCAGCGTTGACCCCATTTTAGATACGCAGTATTTT. As protein: CSVDPILDTQYF.

Sample share makes this clonotype large. The chain combines TRBV6-5 with TRBJ2-7; D is unclear. From germline, CDR1 is MNHEY and CDR2 SVGAGI. The germline V and J ends were trimmed by 0 bases and 6 bases, with 6 bases remaining between them. The CDR3 sequence is 12 residues long. CDR3 DNA sequence: TGTGCCAGCAGTTACTCCACGGGCGAGCAGTACTTC. Translated: CASSYSTGEQYF.

This chain links TRBV5-1 with TRBJ1-2, with D unclear. V dropped 4 bases and J dropped 7 bases, with 14 bases sitting between them. CDR3 size: 13 residues. Germline V CDR1 and CDR2: SGHRS, YFSETQ. The CDR3 coding sequence is TGCGCCAGCAGCCCGTTCGGGGAGGGTGGCTACACCTTC. This translates into CASSPFGEGGYTF.

The chain recombines TRBV7-6 with TRBJ2-7; D possibly corresponds to TRBD2 (5 bases). CDR1 and CDR2 (germline): SGHVS, FNYEAQ. Trimming pared 8 bases from V and 4 bases from J, leaving 12 bases between. This CDR3 comprises 12 residues. CDR3 loop: CASSRRSYEQYF. The DNA for the CDR3 is TGTGCCAGCTCGAGGAGGTCTTACGAGCAGTACTTC. Full variable domain (remainder filled in from reference TRBV7-6 and TRBJ2-7): GAGVSQSPRYKVTKRGQDVALRCDPISGHVSLYWYRQALGQGPEFLTYFNYEAQQDKSGLPNDRFSAERPEGSISTLTIQRTEQRDSAMYRCASSRRSYEQYFGPGTRLTVT.

By sample share, this clonotype is large. J is TRBJ2-7 and V is TRBV29-1; D may be TRBD2 (5 bases). Trimming stripped 6 bases from V and 2 bases from J, with 20 bases between. The CDR3 runs 15 residues. Per the germline V gene, CDR1 is SQVTM and CDR2 is ANQGSEA. The CDR3 reads CSVPRYPGKTYEQYF. CDR3 bases: TGCAGCGTGCCAAGGTATCCGGGAAAAACCTACGAGCAGTACTTC.

The J gene is TRBJ2-2, the V gene TRBV20-1, with 8 bases identical to TRBD2. Germline V gives CDR1 DFQATT, CDR2 SNEGSKA (reference sequence). The CDR3 has 15 amino acids. V lost 1 base, J lost 3 bases, and 4 bases stayed unmatched. The CDR3 bases are TGCAGTGCTAGAGCCCAGCGGGGGTACACCGGGGAGCTGTTTTTT. Its protein product is CSARAQRGYTGELFF.

Here the CDR3 DNA reads TGTGCCAGCTCACCACCGGGGTTGCAGGGCAATCAGCCCCAGCATTTT. Translated: CASSPPGLQGNQPQHF. The chain combines TRBV18 with TRBJ1-5; D ambiguous. Between the trimmed V and J ends, which lost 0 bases and 2 bases, there was a span of 11 bases. The CDR3 consists of 16 residues. The germline gives CDR1 KGHSH, CDR2 LQKENI.

This clonotype was seen a handful of times. The rearrangement joins TRBV5-6 to TRBJ1-2; no firm D call. This CDR3 is 13 amino acids long. The V end lost 0 bases, the J end lost 8 bases, and 11 bases lay between the germline ends. Germline CDR1 SGHDT, CDR2 YYEEEE. CDR3 sequence: CASSLGGFWGYTF. Written as DNA, the CDR3 is TGTGCCAGCAGCTTGGGCGGCTTCTGGGGCTACACCTTC.

The rearrangement joins TRBV5-6 to TRBJ2-2; D gene uncertain. Trimming took 0 bases from V and 4 from J, leaving 13 bases between them. Germline CDR1 is SGHDT and CDR2 is YYEEEE. CDR3 length: 16 amino acids. DNA for the CDR3: TGTGCCAGCAGCTTGGCAGGTGCGCCGGTCACCGGGGAGCTGTTTTTT. It encodes CASSLAGAPVTGELFF.

This clonotype is judged medium-sized. The CDR3 region has the DNA TGTGCCAGCAGTTGGGGTAGGGGCTACAATGAGCAGTTCTTC. Protein: CASSWGRGYNEQFF. The chain combines TRBV6-6 with TRBJ2-1, with D maybe TRBD1 (5 bases). CDR1 MNHNY and CDR2 SVGAGI come from the germline V gene (reference sequence). The length of the CDR3 is 14 residues. Trimming cost V 4 bases and J 3 bases, with 10 bases left between them.

V gene TRBV7-9 combines with J gene TRBJ2-1; D may be TRBD1 or TRBD2 (5 bases each). Germline V CDR1 and CDR2: SEHNR, FQNEAQ (reference sequence). The CDR3 is made up of 14 amino acids. V shed 5 bases and J shed 5 bases, with 13 bases lying between them. The CDR3 sequence: CASSLGRDHNEQFF. For the CDR3, the DNA is TGTGCCAGCAGCCTGGGCAGGGACCACAATGAGCAGTTCTTC.

This clonotype has more than one count but fewer than ten. V usage is TRBV6-1 and J usage is TRBJ2-1; TRBD2 matches 8 bases. CDR3 size: 15 residues. Germline CDR1 and CDR2: MNHNS and SASEGT. V dropped 2 bases and J dropped 4; count of bases not matched to a gene: 4. CDR3 sequence reads: CASSELAGSYNEQFF. CDR3 DNA sequence: TGTGCCAGCAGTGAATTAGCGGGGAGTTACAATGAGCAGTTCTTC.

The CDR3 nucleotides are TGCGCCAGCAGCCCGCAAAGACAGGTTCTTTCCTATGGCTACACCTTC. Encoded protein: CASSPQRQVLSYGYTF. The rearrangement joins TRBV4-3 to TRBJ1-2; possible D gene TRBD1, 6 bases. The CDR3 is made up of 16 amino acids. Trimming cost V 4 bases and J 4 bases, with 19 bases left between them. Germline V gene data show CDR1 as LGHNA and CDR2 as YSLEER.

J is TRBJ2-5 and V is TRBV14, with 10 bases fitting TRBD2. In germline, CDR1 is SGHDN, CDR2 FVKESK. The CDR3 is made up of 16 amino acids. The V and J ends lost 3 bases and 2 bases, in that order; junction bases with no gene match: 6. CDR3 DNA: TGTGCCAGCAGCCACATGGGACTAGCGCCTCAAGAGACCCAGTACTTC. Protein sequence: CASSHMGLAPQETQYF.

V usage is TRBV5-1 and J usage is TRBJ2-7; the D gene is possibly TRBD2 (6 bases). Germline CDR1 SGHRS, CDR2 YFSETQ. CDR3 length equals 13 residues. V lost 4 bases to trimming and J lost 2 bases, with 10 bases between them. Written as DNA, the CDR3 is TGCGCCAGCAGCCCCCAGCGGGCCTACGAGCAGTACTTC. This gives the protein CASSPQRAYEQYF.

This chain joins TRBV5-6 and TRBJ1-2, with D possibly matching TRBD1 (6 bases). V was pared by 2 bases and J by 4 bases, with 12 bases between. CDR1 SGHDT and CDR2 YYEEEE come from the germline V gene. The CDR3 runs to 14 residues. The CDR3 sequence: CASSLSDSRYGYTF. For the CDR3, the DNA is TGTGCCAGCAGCTTATCGGACAGTCGCTATGGCTACACCTTC.

This clonotype has just a few counts. One end of the junction does not line up with germline, which may come from a read error. In nucleotides, the CDR3 is TGTGCTAGCAGTTCGGGCCCGAACACTGAAGCTTTCTTT. Translating gives CASSSGPNTEAFF. This chain links TRBV12-3 or TRBV12-4 with TRBJ1-1; D uncertain. CDR3 length equals 13 residues.

This clonotype was counted a few times. The rearrangement links TRBV6-1 to TRBJ2-7; D might be TRBD2 (6 bases). CDR1 MNHNS and CDR2 SASEGT come from the germline V gene. The CDR3 length is 12 residues. V shed 2 bases and J shed 6 bases, with 8 bases lying between them. CDR3 protein: CASSETSSEQYF. The DNA of the CDR3 is TGTGCCAGCAGTGAAACTAGCAGCGAGCAGTACTTC.

The rearrangement uses TRBV6-1 and TRBJ2-1; 9 nucleotides agree with TRBD1. Germline values: CDR1 MNHNS, CDR2 SASEGT. This CDR3 has 13 amino acids. With V trimmed by 5 bases and J by 14 bases, 10 bases remained unmatched. The CDR3 loop is CASSYDSGTGKFF. The CDR3 DNA sequence: TGTGCCAGCAGTTACGACTCCGGGACAGGGAAGTTCTTC.

J is TRBJ2-1 and V is TRBV6-1; 13 nucleotides align to TRBD2. Germline CDR1 reads MNHNS; CDR2 reads SASEGT. The CDR3 runs 16 residues. The junction had 7 bases not matched to a gene; V was cut back by 8 bases and J by 3 bases. The CDR3 loop is CASVTSGGAYYNEQFF. CDR3 sequence (DNA): TGTGCCAGCGTTACTAGCGGGGGGGCCTACTACAATGAGCAGTTCTTC.

This clonotype was seen more than once but under ten times. The chain carries TRBV6-5 and TRBJ2-5; D unresolved. Germline V gene data show CDR1 as MNHEY and CDR2 as SVGAGI. This CDR3 comprises 17 residues. V was pared by 5 bases and J by 7 bases, with 26 bases between. The CDR3 spells CASSEVATRIFMGTQYF. In DNA form, the CDR3 reads TGTGCCAGCAGTGAGGTTGCCACACGTATATTTATGGGGACCCAGTACTTC.

The chain has TRBV6-2 or TRBV6-3 and TRBJ2-1; the D gene is possibly TRBD1 (6 bases). Germline loops: CDR1 MNHEY, CDR2 SVGEGT. With 0 bases removed from V and 6 bases from J, the gap between germline ends came to 18 bases. The CDR3 has 17 residues. The CDR3 DNA follows: TGTGCCAGCAGTTACTCACGGGGCAGGGGTGGGCCCAATGAGCAGTTCTTC. Its protein is CASSYSRGRGGPNEQFF.

About this clonotype itself: With a much larger clone just one base away, this may be a read error. This chain links TRBV6-2 or TRBV6-3 with TRBJ2-7; D remains unclear. CDR1 MNHEY and CDR2 SVGEGT come from the germline V gene. This CDR3 spans 12 amino acids. The CDR3 DNA sequence: TGTGCCAGCAGCCACAAGCCCTACAAGCAGTACTTC. Amino acid sequence: CASSHKPYKQYF.

In regard to this clonotype: One junction end disagrees with the germline gene, perhaps due to a read error. The chain employs TRBV5-6 and TRBJ1-6; D is uncertain. Germline lookup yields CDR1 SGHDT and CDR2 YYEEEE. This CDR3 contains 16 residues. CDR3 in DNA: TGTGTCAGCAGCGGATCCGACTCGACTCGAGATTCACCCCTCCACTTT. It encodes CVSSGSDSTRDSPLHF.

In this sample, this clonotype turned up a few times. The chain employs TRBV5-4 and TRBJ2-2; 14 bases align to TRBD2. V shed 4 bases, J shed 5 bases, and the junction held 7 bases outside the gene matches. This CDR3 comprises 17 residues. Germline CDR1 is SGHNT and CDR2 is YYREEE (reference sequence). Here the CDR3 DNA reads TGTGCCAGCAGCCCGGGACTAGCGGGAGTTCGGACCGGGGAGCTGTTTTTT. This sequence encodes CASSPGLAGVRTGELFF.

This clonotype was detected a few times. An end of the junction does not agree with germline; a read error may underlie this. The chain carries TRBV6-5 and TRBJ2-3; 9 positions agree with TRBD2. Germline V lookup: CDR1 MNHEY, CDR2 SVGAGI. The CDR3 spans 13 residues. CDR3 DNA sequence: TGTGCCAGCAGTTACCTTAGCGGGGGAAAGAAAGACTTT. This sequence encodes CASSYLSGGKKDF.

The chain carries TRBV18 and TRBJ1-2; the D gene is possibly TRBD1 (5 bases). The CDR3 is 17 residues long. CDR1 and CDR2 (germline): KGHSH, LQKENI. With 2 bases removed from V and 2 bases from J, the gap between germline ends came to 18 bases. CDR3 amino acids: CASSPYTPGGSNYGYTF. The CDR3, as DNA: TGTGCCAGCTCACCATACACTCCCGGGGGGTCAAACTATGGCTACACCTTC. The full variable domain, rest sourced from reference TRBV18 and TRBJ1-2, is NAGVMQNPRHLVRRRGQEARLRCSPMKGHSHVYWYRQLPEEGLKFMVYLQKENIIDESGMPKERFSAEFPKEGPSILRIQQVVRGDSAAYFCASSPYTPGGSNYGYTFGSGTRLTVV.